The 8 T cell receptor beta chains below were found in one sample sequenced in a study of blood T cell repertoires in COVID-19. Clones were sequenced by immunoSEQ multiplex PCR, and TCRdb holds only the in-frame ones, with some missing. The data show around 140,000 clones, 75% to 90% seen once. Input material: peripheral blood. Receptors originate from a woman between 50 and 59 years old with acute or convalescent COVID-19.

The genes are TRBV27 and TRBJ2-2; 7 nucleotides agree with TRBD1. The germline CDR1 and CDR2 sequences are MNHEY and SMNVEV (reference sequence). V lost 7 bases to trimming and J lost 4 bases; unmatched junction nucleotides: 9. This CDR3 comprises 15 residues. CDR3 coding DNA: TGTGCCAGCACCTCCGGGACAGCATTCACCGGGGAGCTGTTTTTT. Amino acid sequence: CASTSGTAFTGELFF.

The chain links TRBV4-1 to TRBJ2-7, with 8 bases identical to TRBD1. The CDR3 has 13 residues. Germline CDR1 MGHRA, CDR2 YSYEKL. Unmatched junction bases numbered 2, after V lost 1 base and J lost 6 bases. The CDR3 protein is CASSQGDRSEQYF. In nucleotides, the CDR3 is TGCGCCAGCAGCCAAGGGGACAGGAGCGAGCAGTACTTC.

The rearrangement uses TRBV28 and TRBJ1-5, with 9 bases lining up with TRBD1. Germline values: CDR1 MDHEN, CDR2 SYDVKM. V shed 6 bases, J shed 3 bases, and the junction held 9 bases outside the gene matches. The CDR3 length is 16 residues. As DNA, the CDR3 is TGTGCCAGCAGAATCACAGGGGGCGGAATCAATCAGCCCCAGCATTTT. Its translation: CASRITGGGINQPQHF.

V is TRBV10-3 and J is TRBJ1-1, with D perhaps TRBD1 (5 bases). The germline gives CDR1 ENHRY, CDR2 SYGVKD. This CDR3 comprises 14 residues. V gave up 2 bases and J gave up 3 bases, with 10 bases separating them. The CDR3 spells CAISETRGDTEAFF. The CDR3 nucleotides are TGTGCCATCAGTGAGACGCGGGGGGACACTGAAGCTTTCTTT.

J is TRBJ1-2 and V is TRBV16, with no clear D. This CDR3 spans 12 amino acids. Germline V gene sequence: CDR1 KGHSY, CDR2 FQNENV. V was trimmed by 4 bases and J by 7 bases, leaving 10 bases between them. The CDR3 bases are TGTGCCAGCAGCCTCGCGTTCGGTGGCTACACCTTC. Amino acids: CASSLAFGGYTF. The whole variable domain, remainder taken from reference TRBV16 and TRBJ1-2, is GEEVAQTPKHLVRGEGQKAKLYCAPIKGHSYVFWYQQVLKNEFKFLISFQNENVFDETGMPKERFSAKCLPNSPCSLEIQATKLEDSAVYFCASSLAFGGYTFGSGTRLTVV.

The rearrangement links TRBV11-2 to TRBJ2-5; 10 nucleotides line up with TRBD2. This CDR3 spans 14 amino acids. After removal of 5 bases from V and 5 bases from J, the junction contained 5 bases not matched to a gene. Germline loops: CDR1 SGHAT, CDR2 FQNNGV. CDR3 bases: TGTGCCAGCAGCATTAGCGGGGGGCGCGAGACCCAGTACTTC. Translation gives CASSISGGRETQYF. The variable domain in full, with the rest retrieved from reference TRBV11-2 and TRBJ2-5, is EAGVAQSPRYKIIEKRQSVAFWCNPISGHATLYWYQQILGQGPKLLIQFQNNGVVDDSQLPKDRFSAERLKGVDSTLKIQPAKLEDSAVYLCASSISGGRETQYFGPGTRLLVL.

The gene calls are TRBV19 and TRBJ2-7; 8 nucleotides line up with TRBD2. This CDR3 comprises 17 residues. V shed 0 bases, J shed 5 bases, and the junction held 12 bases outside the gene matches. CDR1 and CDR2 from the germline V gene are LNHDA and SQIVND (reference sequence). CDR3 sequence: CASSIDPPGLGLDEQYF. The CDR3 region has the DNA TGTGCCAGTAGTATAGATCCACCGGGACTAGGGCTGGACGAGCAGTACTTC.

J is TRBJ2-7 and V is TRBV5-1; perhaps TRBD2 as D (5 bases). Deletions cut 0 bases from V and 1 base from J, with 8 bases between. The CDR3 has 14 amino acids. Germline V lookup: CDR1 SGHRS, CDR2 YFSETQ. The CDR3 reads CASSLDTGSYEQYF. DNA for the CDR3: TGCGCCAGCAGCTTGGATACGGGATCCTACGAGCAGTACTTC. Variable domain in full (rest from reference TRBV5-1 and TRBJ2-7): KAGVTQTPRYLIKTRGQQVTLSCSPISGHRSVSWYQQTPGQGLQFLFEYFSETQRNKGNFPGRFSGRQFSNSRSEMNVSTLELGDSALYLCASSLDTGSYEQYFGPGTRLTVT.